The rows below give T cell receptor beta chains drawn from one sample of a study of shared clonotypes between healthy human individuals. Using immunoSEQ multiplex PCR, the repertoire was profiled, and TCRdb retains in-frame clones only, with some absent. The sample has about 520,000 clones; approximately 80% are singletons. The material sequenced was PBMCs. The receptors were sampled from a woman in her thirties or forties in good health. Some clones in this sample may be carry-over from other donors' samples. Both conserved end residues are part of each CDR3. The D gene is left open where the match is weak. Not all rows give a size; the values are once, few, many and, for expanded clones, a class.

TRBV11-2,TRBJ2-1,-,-,CASSLTGERDEQFF,TGTGCCAGCAGCTTGACGGGAGAACGCGATGAGCAGTTCTTC
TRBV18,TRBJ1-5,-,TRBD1,CASSPGTGSHQPQHF,TGTGCCAGCTCACCAGGGACAGGGTCTCATCAGCCCCAGCATTTT
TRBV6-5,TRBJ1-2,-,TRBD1,CASRRTGPNGYTF,TGTGCCAGCAGGAGGACAGGGCCGAATGGCTACACCTTC
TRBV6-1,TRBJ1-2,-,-,CASSEYRSNYGYTF,TGTGCCAGCAGTGAGTACAGAAGCAACTATGGCTACACCTTC
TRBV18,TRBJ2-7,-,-,CASSPPVGGGQTYEQYF,TGTGCCAGCTCACCACCGGTGGGAGGCGGACAAACCTACGAGCAGTACTTC
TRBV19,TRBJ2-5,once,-,CASSPGAPGETQYF,TGTGCCAGTAGTCCCGGGGCCCCGGGGGAGACCCAGTACTTC
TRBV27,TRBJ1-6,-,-,CASSWSLRSPLHF,TGTGCCAGCAGTTGGAGCCTGCGTTCACCCCTCCACTTT
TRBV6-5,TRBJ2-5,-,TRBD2,CASSPGTRFRETQYF,TGTGCCAGCAGCCCCGGGACTAGGTTTCGGGAGACCCAGTACTTC
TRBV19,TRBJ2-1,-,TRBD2,CASSKGLAGVNNEQFF,TGTGCCAGTAGTAAAGGGCTAGCGGGAGTCAACAATGAGCAGTTCTTC
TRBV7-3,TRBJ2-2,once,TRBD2,CASSQDSGRNTGELFF,TGTGCCAGCAGCCAAGATAGCGGGAGAAACACCGGGGAGCTGTTTTTT
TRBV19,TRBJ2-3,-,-,CATTGPSTDTQYF,TGTGCCACAACAGGGCCTAGCACAGATACGCAGTATTTT
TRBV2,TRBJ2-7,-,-,CASHGRGSSYEQYF,TGTGCCAGCCATGGCAGGGGAAGCTCCTACGAGCAGTACTTC
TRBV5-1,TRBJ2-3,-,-,CASSSGGTDTQYF,TGCGCCAGCAGCTCGGGGGGCACAGATACGCAGTATTTT
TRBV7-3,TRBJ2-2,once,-,CASSLNAGKVGELFF,TGTGCCAGCAGCTTAAACGCGGGGAAGGTCGGGGAGCTGTTTTTT
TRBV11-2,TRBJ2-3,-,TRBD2,CASSLRPGGIDTQYF,TGTGCCAGCAGCCTTCGGCCCGGGGGGATTGATACGCAGTATTTT
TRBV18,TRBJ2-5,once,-,CASSPQETQYF,TGTGCCAGCTCACCGCAAGAGACCCAGTACTTC
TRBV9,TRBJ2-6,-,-,CASSATPANVLTF,TGTGCCAGCAGCGCGACCCCAGCCAACGTCCTGACTTTC
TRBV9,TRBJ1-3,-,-,CASSVEIGNAPGNTIYF,TGTGCCAGCAGCGTAGAAATAGGAAACGCGCCTGGAAACACCATATATTTT
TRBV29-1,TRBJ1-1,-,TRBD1,CSAGQGNTEAFF,TGCAGCGCCGGACAGGGGAACACTGAAGCTTTCTTT
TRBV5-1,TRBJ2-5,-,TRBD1,CASSLEYRGQETQYF,TGCGCCAGCAGCTTGGAATACAGGGGGCAAGAGACCCAGTACTTC
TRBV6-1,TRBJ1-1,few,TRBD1,CASSEEEGAKAFF,TGTGCCAGCAGTGAAGAAGAGGGGGCAAAAGCTTTCTTT
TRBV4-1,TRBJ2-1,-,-,CASSQDISAGAYNEQFF,TGCGCCAGCAGCCAAGATATTTCGGCAGGGGCATACAATGAGCAGTTCTTC
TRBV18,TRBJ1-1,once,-,CASSPGGLLAEAFF,TGTGCCAGCTCTCCGGGGGGGCTCTTAGCTGAAGCTTTCTTT
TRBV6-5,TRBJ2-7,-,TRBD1,CASSYGTGGSYEQYF,TGTGCCAGCAGTTACGGGACAGGCGGATCCTACGAGCAGTACTTC
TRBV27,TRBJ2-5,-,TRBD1,CASISPTGQGFNF,TGTGCCAGCATATCCCCTACCGGACAGGGTTTTAACTTC
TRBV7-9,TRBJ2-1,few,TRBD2,CASSLRTGTSGYNEQFF,TGTGCCAGCAGCTTACGTACCGGGACTAGCGGATACAATGAGCAGTTCTTC
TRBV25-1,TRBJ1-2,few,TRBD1,CASSEPHGQGGYTF,TGTGCCAGCAGTGAGCCTCATGGACAGGGGGGCTACACCTTC
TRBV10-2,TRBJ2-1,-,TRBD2,CASSPGRGYEQFF,TGCGCCAGCAGCCCCGGGAGGGGATATGAGCAGTTCTTC
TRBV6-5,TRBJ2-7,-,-,CASSQTPSESYEQYF,TGTGCCAGCAGCCAAACCCCCTCAGAGTCCTACGAGCAGTACTTC
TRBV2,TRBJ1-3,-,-,CASSEDTSSGNTIYF,TGTGCCAGCAGTGAAGACACGAGCTCTGGAAACACCATATATTTT
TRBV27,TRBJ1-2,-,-,CASSLGAAYGYTF,TGTGCCAGCAGTTTAGGGGCAGCCTATGGCTACACCTTC
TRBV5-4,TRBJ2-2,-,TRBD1,CASSFDRGSSGELFF,TGTGCCAGCAGCTTTGACAGGGGCTCAAGCGGTGAGCTGTTTTTT